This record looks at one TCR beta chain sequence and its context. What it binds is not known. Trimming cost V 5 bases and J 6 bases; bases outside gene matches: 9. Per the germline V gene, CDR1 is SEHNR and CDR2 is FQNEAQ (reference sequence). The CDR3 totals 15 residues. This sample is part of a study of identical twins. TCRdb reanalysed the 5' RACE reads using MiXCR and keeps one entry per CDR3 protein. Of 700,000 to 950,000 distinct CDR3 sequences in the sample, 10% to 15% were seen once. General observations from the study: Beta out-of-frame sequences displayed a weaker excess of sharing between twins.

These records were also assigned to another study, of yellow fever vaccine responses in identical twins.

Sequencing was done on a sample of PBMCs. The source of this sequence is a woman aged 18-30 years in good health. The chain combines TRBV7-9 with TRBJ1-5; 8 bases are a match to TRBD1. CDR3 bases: TGTGCCAGCAGCCTGACAGGGGTAAGGGGTCAGCCCCAGCATTTT. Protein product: CASSLTGVRGQPQHF.